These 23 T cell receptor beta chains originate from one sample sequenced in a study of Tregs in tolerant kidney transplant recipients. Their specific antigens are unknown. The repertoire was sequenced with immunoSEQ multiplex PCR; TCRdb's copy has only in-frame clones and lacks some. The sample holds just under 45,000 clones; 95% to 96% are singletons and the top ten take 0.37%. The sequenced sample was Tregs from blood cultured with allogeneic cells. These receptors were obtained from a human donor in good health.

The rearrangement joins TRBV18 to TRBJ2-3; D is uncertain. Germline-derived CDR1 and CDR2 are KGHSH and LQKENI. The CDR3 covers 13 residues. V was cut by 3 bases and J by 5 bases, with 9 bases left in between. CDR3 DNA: TGTGCCAGCTCACCCAACCACGGAGATACGCAGTATTTT. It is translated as CASSPNHGDTQYF.

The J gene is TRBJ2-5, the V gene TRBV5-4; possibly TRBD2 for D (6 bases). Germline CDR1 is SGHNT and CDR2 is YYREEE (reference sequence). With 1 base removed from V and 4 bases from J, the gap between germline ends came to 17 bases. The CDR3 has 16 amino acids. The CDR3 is CASSLNRGVGGETQYF. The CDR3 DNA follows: TGTGCCAGCAGCTTGAATCGGGGAGTCGGGGGAGAGACCCAGTACTTC.

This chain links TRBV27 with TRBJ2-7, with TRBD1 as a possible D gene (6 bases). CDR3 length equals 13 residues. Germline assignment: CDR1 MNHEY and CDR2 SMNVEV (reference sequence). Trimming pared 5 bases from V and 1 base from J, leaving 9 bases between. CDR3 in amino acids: CASSRQASYEQYF. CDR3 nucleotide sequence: TGTGCCAGCAGTCGACAGGCTTCCTACGAGCAGTACTTC.

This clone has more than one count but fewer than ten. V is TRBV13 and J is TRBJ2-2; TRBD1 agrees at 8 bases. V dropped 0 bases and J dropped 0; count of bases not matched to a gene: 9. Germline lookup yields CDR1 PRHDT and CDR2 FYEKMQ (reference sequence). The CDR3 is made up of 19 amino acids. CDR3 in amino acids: CASSLGRDPGQANTGELFF. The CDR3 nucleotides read TGTGCCAGCAGCTTAGGTCGAGATCCGGGACAGGCGAACACCGGGGAGCTGTTTTTT.

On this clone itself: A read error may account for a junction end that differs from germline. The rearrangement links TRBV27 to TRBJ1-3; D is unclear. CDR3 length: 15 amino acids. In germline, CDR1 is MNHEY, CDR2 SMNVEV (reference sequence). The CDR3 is CAGSNQVLSGNTIYF. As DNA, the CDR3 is TGTGCCGGCAGCAACCAAGTGCTCTCTGGAAACACCATATATTTT.

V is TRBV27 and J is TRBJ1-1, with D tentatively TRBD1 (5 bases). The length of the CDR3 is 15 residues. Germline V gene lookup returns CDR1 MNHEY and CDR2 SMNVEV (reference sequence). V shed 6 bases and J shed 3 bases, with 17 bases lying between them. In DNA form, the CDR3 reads TGTGCCAGCAGCTTGGGGAACAGGTTACACACTGAAGCTTTCTTT. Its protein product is CASSLGNRLHTEAFF.

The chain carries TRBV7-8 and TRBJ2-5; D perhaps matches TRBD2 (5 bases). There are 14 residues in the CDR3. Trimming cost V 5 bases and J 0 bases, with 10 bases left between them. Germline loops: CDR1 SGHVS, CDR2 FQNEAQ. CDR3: CASSRGLYQETQYF. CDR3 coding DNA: TGTGCCAGCAGCCGAGGGTTATACCAAGAGACCCAGTACTTC.

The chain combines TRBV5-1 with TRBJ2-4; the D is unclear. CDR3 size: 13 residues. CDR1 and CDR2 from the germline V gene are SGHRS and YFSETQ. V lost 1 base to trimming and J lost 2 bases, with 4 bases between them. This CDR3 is CASSLPSKNIQYF. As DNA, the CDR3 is TGCGCCAGCAGCTTGCCATCCAAAAACATTCAGTACTTC. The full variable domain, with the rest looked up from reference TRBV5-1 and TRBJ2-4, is KAGVTQTPRYLIKTRGQQVTLSCSPISGHRSVSWYQQTPGQGLQFLFEYFSETQRNKGNFPGRFSGRQFSNSRSEMNVSTLELGDSALYLCASSLPSKNIQYFGAGTRLSVL.

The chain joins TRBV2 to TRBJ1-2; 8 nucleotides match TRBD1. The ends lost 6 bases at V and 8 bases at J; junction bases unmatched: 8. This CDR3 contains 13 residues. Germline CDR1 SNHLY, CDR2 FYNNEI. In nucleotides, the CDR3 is TGTGCCAGCAGCGGGACAGGAGCTTTCGGCTACACCTTC. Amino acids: CASSGTGAFGYTF.

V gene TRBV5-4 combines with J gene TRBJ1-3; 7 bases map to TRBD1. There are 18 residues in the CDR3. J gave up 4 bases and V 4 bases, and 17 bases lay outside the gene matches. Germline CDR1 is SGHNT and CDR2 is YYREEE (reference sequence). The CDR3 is CASSRSPDRPIVGNTIYF. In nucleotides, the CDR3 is TGTGCCAGCAGCCGCTCTCCGGACAGGCCTATAGTCGGAAACACCATATATTTT. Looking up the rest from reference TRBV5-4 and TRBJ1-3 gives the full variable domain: ETGVTQSPTHLIKTRGQQVTLRCSSQSGHNTVSWYQQALGQGPQFIFQYYREEENGRGNFPPRFSGLQFPNYSSELNVNALELDDSALYLCASSRSPDRPIVGNTIYFGEGSWLTVV.

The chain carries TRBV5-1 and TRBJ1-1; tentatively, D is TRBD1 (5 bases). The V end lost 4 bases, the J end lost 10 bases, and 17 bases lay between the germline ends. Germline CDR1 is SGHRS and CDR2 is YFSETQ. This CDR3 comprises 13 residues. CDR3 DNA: TGCGCCAGCAGCCCCGGACACGCAGCGGGAGCTTTCTTT. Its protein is CASSPGHAAGAFF.

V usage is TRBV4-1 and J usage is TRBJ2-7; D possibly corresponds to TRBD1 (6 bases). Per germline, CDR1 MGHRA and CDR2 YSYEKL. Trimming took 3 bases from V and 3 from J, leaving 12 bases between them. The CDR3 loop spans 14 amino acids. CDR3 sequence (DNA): TGCGCCAGCAGCCAGGGACAAGCAAGCTACGAGCAGTACTTC. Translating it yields CASSQGQASYEQYF.

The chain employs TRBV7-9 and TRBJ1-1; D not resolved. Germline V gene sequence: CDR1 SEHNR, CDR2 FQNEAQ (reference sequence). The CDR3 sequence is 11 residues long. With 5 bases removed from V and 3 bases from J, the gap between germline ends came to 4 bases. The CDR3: CASSPDTEAFF. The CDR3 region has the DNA TGTGCCAGCAGCCCGGACACTGAAGCTTTCTTT.

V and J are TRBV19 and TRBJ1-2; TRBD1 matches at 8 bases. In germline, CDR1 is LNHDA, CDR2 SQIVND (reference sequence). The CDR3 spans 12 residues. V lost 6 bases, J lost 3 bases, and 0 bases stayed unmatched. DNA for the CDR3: TGTGCCAGTAGGACAGGGGACTATGGCTACACCTTC. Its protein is CASRTGDYGYTF.

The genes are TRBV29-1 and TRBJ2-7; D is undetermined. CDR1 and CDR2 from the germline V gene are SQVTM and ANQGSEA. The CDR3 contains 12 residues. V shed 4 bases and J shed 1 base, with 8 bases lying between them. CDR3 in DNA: TGCAGCGTTGGAAAAGATTCCTACGAGCAGTACTTC. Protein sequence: CSVGKDSYEQYF.

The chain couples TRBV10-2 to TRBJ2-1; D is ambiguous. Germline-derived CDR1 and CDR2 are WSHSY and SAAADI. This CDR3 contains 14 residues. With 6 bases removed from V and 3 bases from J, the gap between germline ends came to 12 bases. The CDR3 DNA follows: TGCGCCAGCAGCCTCAGTTCGGGCTACAATGAGCAGTTCTTC. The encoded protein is CASSLSSGYNEQFF.

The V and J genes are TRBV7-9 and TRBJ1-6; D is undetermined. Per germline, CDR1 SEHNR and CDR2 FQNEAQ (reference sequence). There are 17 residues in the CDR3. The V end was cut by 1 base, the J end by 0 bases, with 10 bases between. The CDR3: CASSLDVLSSYNSPLHF. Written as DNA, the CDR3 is TGTGCCAGCAGCTTAGACGTGTTAAGCTCCTATAATTCACCCCTCCACTTT.

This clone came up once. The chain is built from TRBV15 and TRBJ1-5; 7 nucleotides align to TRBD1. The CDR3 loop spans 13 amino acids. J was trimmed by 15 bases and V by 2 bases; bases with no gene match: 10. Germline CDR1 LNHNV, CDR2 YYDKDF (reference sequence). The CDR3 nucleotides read TGTGCCACCAGCAGACTTCGAGGGGGCCTGGGGCATTTT. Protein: CATSRLRGGLGHF.

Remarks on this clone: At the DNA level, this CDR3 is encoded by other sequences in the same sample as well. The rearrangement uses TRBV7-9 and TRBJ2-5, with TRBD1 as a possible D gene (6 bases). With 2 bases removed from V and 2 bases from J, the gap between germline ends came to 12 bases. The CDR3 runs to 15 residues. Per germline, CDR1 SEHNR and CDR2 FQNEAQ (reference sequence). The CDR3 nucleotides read TGTGCCAGCAGCTTACGACAGGCGATTCAAGAGACCCAGTACTTC. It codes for CASSLRQAIQETQYF.

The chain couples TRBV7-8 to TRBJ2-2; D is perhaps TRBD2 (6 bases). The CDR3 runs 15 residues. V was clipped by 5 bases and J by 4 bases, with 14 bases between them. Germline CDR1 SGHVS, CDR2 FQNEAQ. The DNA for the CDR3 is TGTGCCAGCAGCCCGCGGGGAGCGGGCACCGGGGAGCTGTTTTTT. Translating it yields CASSPRGAGTGELFF.

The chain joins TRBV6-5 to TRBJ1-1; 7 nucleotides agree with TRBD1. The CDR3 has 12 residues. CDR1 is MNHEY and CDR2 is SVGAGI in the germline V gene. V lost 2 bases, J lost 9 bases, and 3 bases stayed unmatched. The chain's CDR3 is CASSYPTGKAFF. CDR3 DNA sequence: TGTGCCAGCAGTTACCCGACAGGGAAAGCTTTCTTT.

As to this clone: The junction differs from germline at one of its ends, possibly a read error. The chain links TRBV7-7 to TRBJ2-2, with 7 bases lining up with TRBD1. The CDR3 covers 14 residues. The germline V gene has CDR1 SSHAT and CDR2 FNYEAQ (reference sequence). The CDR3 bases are TGTGCTAGCAGCGTACAGGGGACGTCCGGGGAGCTGTTTTTT. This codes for CASSVQGTSGELFF.

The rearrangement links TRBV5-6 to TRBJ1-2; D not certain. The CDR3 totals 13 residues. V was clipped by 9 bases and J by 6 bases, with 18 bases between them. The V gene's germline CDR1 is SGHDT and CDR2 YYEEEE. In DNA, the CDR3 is TGTGCCACCGGTGAGGGTCACTCCCATGGCTACACCTTC. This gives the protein CATGEGHSHGYTF.